Detailed here is one T cell receptor (beta chain). The germline CDR1 and CDR2 sequences are SGHNT and YYREEE (reference sequence). The CDR3 is made up of 15 amino acids. Trimming at V came to 5 bases and at J to 5 bases, leaving 11 bases not matched to a gene. Sample time point: pretreatment peripheral blood. Method: immunoSEQ multiplex PCR; TCRdb's copy keeps in-frame clones and lacks some. Here the sample spans approximately 86,000 clones, around 85% being singletons. This sample stems from a study of PD-L1 blockade in urothelial cancer. The rearrangement links TRBV5-4 to TRBJ1-2; 8 bases fit TRBD1. The receptor was isolated from a middle-aged man with urothelial cancer. The sequences come from PBMCs, collected around atezolizumab (anti-PD-L1) treatment. This CDR3 reads CASSSDGTGRYGYTF. In nucleotides, the CDR3 is TGTGCCAGCAGTTCGGATGGGACAGGTCGGTATGGCTACACCTTC.